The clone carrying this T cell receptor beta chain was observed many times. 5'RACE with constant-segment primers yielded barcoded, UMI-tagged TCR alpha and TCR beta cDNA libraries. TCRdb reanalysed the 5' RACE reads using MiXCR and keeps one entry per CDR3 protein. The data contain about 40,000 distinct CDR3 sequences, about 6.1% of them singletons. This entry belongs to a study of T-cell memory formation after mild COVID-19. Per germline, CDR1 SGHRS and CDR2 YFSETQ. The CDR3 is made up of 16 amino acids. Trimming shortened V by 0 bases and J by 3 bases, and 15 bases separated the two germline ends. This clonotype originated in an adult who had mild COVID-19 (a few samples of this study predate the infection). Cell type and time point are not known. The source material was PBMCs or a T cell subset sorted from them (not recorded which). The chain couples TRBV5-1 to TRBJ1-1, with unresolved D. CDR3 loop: CASSLVPPGGDTEAFF. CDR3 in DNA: TGCGCCAGCAGCTTGGTTCCCCCGGGTGGCGACACTGAAGCTTTCTTT. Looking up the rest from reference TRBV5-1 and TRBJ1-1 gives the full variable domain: KAGVTQTPRYLIKTRGQQVTLSCSPISGHRSVSWYQQTPGQGLQFLFEYFSETQRNKGNFPGRFSGRQFSNSRSEMNVSTLELGDSALYLCASSLVPPGGDTEAFFGQGTRLTVV.